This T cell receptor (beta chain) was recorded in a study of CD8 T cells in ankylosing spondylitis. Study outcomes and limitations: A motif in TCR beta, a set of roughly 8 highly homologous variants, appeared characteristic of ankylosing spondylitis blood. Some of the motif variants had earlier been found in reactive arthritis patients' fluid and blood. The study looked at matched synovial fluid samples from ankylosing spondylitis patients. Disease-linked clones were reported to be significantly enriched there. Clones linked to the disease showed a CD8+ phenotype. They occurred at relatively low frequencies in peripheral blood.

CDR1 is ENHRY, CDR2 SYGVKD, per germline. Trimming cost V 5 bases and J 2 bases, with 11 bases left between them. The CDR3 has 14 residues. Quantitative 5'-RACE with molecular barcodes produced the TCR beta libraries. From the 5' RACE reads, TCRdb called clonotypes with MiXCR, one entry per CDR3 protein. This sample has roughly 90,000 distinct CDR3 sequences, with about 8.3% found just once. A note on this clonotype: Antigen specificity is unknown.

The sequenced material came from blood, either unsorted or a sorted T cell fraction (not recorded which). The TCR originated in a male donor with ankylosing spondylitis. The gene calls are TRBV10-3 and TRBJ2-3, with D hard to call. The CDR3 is CAISSAENTDTQYF. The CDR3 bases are TGTGCCATCAGTTCGGCGGAAAACACAGATACGCAGTATTTT.